This TCR beta chain was observed in a study of PD-L1 blockade in urothelial cancer. The table came from immunoSEQ multiplex PCR; TCRdb's copy has only in-frame clones and leaves some out. The data hold over 45,000 clones, with about 85% observed a single time. The germline gives CDR1 SGDLS, CDR2 YYNGEE. The CDR3 extends over 16 amino acids. V shed 6 bases, J shed 1 base, and the junction held 8 bases outside the gene matches. The specimen comprised PBMCs, sampled around atezolizumab (anti-PD-L1) treatment. J is TRBJ2-2 and V is TRBV9; 8 bases are shared with TRBD1. This sequence was found in a man aged 55 to 70 with urothelial cancer. CDR3 loop: CASNRHGTGNTGELFF. The CDR3 bases are TGTGCCAGCAATCGGCATGGGACAGGGAACACCGGGGAGCTGTTTTTT.